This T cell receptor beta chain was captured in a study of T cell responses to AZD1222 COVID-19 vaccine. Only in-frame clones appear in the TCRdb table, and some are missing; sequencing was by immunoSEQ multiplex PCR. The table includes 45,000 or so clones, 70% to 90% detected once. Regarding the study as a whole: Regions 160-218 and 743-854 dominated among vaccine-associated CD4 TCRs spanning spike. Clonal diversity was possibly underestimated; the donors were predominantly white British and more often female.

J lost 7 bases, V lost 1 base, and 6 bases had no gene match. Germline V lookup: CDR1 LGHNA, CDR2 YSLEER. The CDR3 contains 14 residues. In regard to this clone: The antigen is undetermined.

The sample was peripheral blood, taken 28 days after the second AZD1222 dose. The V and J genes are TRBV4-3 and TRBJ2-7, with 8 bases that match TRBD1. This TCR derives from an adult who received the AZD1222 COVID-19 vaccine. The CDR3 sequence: CASSQVGQVEEQYF. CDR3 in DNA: TGCGCCAGCAGCCAAGTGGGACAGGTTGAAGAGCAGTACTTC.